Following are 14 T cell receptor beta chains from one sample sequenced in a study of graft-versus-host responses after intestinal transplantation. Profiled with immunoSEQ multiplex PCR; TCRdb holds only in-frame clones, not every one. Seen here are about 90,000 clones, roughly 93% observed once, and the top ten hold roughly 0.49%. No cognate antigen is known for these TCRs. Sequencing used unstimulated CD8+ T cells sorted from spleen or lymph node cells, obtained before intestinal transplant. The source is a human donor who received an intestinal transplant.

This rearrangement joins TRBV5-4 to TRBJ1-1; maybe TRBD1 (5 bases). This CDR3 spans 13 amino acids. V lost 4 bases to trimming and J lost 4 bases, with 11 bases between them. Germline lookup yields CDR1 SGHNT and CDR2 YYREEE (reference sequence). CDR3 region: CASSPFQGTEAFF. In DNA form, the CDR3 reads TGTGCCAGCAGCCCGTTTCAGGGCACTGAAGCTTTCTTT.

CDR3 DNA: TGTGCCAGCCAGGGGGAACAGTACCAAGAGACCCAGTACTTC. Amino acids: CASQGEQYQETQYF. The chain couples TRBV2 to TRBJ2-5, with 7 bases aligning to TRBD1. Germline V gene sequence: CDR1 SNHLY, CDR2 FYNNEI. The trim removed 8 bases at V and 0 bases at J, leaving 6 bases unmatched. This CDR3 region has 14 residues.

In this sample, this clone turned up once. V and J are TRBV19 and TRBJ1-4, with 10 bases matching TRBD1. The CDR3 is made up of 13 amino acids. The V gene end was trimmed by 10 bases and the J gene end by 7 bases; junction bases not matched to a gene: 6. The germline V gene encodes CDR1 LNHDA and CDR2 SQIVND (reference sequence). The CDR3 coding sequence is TGTGCCACTCGGGGGACAGGGGTTGAAAAACTGTTTTTT. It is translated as CATRGTGVEKLFF. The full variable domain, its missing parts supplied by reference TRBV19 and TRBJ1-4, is DGGITQSPKYLFRKEGQNVTLSCEQNLNHDAMYWYRQDPGQGLRLIYYSQIVNDFQKGDIAEGYSVSREKKESFPLTVTSAQKNPTAFYLCATRGTGVEKLFFGSGTQLSVL.

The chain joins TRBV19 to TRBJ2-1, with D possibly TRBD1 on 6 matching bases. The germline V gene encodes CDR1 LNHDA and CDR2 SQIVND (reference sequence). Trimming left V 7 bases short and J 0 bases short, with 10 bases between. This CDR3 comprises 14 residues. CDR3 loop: CASKGDISYNEQFF. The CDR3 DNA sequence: TGTGCCAGTAAGGGGGACATCTCCTACAATGAGCAGTTCTTC.

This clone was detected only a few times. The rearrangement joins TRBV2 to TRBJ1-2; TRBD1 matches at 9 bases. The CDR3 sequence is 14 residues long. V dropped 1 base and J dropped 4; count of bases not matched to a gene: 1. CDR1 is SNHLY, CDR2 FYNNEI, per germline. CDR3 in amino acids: CASSEGQGVYGYTF. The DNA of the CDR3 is TGTGCCAGCAGTGAAGGACAGGGGGTCTATGGCTACACCTTC.

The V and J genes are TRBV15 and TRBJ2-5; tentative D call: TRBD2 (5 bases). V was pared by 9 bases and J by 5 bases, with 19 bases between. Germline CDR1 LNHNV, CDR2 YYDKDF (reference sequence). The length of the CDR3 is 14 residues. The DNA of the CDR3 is TGTGCCACGTCGGAGGTTGGAGTGACTGAGACCCAGTACTTC. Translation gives CATSEVGVTETQYF.

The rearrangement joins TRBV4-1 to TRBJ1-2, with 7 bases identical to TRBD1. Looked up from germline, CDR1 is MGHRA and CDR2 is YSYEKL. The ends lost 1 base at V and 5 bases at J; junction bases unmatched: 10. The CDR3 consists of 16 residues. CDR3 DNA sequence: TGCGCCAGCAGCCAAGTAGTGACAGGGCAAATGTATGGCTACACCTTC. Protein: CASSQVVTGQMYGYTF.

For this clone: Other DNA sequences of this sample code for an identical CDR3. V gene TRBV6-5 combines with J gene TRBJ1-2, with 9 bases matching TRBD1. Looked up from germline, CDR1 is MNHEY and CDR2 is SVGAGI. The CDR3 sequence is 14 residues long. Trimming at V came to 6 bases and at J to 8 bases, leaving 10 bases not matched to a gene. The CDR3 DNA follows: TGTGCCAGCAGGACCGGAACAGGGGGCGACGGCTACACCTTC. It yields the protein CASRTGTGGDGYTF.

DNA for the CDR3: TGTGCCAGCAGCTTACAGGACTCCTACGAGCAGTACTTC. This gives the protein CASSLQDSYEQYF. The chain joins TRBV5-6 to TRBJ2-7; tentatively, D is TRBD1 (5 bases). The V gene lost 2 bases and the J gene lost 0 bases, with 6 bases spanning the gap. The CDR3 is 13 residues long. The germline gives CDR1 SGHDT, CDR2 YYEEEE.

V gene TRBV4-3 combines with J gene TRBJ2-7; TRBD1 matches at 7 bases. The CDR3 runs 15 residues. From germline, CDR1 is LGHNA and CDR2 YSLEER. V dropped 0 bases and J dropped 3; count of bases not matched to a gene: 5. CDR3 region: CASSQDRTGNYEQYF. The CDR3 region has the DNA TGCGCCAGCAGCCAAGATCGGACAGGAAACTACGAGCAGTACTTC.

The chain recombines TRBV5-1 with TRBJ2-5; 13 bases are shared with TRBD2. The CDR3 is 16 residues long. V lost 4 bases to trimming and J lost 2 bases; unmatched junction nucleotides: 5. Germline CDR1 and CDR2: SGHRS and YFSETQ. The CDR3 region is CASSEGLAGIQETQYF. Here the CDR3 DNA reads TGCGCCAGCAGCGAGGGACTAGCGGGGATACAAGAGACCCAGTACTTC.

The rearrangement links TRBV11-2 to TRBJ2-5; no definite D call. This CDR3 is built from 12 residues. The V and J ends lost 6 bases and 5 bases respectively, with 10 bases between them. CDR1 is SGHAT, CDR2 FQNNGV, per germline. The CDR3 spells CASRLTSETQYF. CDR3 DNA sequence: TGTGCCAGCAGGCTCACTTCCGAGACCCAGTACTTC. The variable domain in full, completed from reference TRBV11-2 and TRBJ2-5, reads EAGVAQSPRYKIIEKRQSVAFWCNPISGHATLYWYQQILGQGPKLLIQFQNNGVVDDSQLPKDRFSAERLKGVDSTLKIQPAKLEDSAVYLCASRLTSETQYFGPGTRLLVL.

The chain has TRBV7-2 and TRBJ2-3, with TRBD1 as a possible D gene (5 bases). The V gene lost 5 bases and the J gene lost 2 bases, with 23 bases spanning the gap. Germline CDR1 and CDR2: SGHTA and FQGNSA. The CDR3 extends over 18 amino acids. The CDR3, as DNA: TGTGCCAGCAGCGTCCATCTCAGGGCCGCCCCCTCCACAGATACGCAGTATTTT. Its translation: CASSVHLRAAPSTDTQYF.

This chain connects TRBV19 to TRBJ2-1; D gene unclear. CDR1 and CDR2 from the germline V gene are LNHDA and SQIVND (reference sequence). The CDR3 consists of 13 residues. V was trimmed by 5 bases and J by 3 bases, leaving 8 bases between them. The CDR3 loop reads CASSFNSYNEQFF. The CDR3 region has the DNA TGTGCCAGTAGTTTTAACAGCTACAATGAGCAGTTCTTC.